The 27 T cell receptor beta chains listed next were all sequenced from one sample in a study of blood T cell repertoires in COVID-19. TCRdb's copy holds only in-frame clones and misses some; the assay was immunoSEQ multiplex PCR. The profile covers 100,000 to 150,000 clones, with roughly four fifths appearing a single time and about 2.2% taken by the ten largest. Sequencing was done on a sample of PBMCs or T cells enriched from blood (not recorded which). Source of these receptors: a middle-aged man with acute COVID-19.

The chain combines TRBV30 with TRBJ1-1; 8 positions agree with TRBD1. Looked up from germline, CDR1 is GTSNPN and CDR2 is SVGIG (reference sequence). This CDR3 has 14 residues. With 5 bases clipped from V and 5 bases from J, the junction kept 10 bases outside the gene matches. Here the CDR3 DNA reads TGTGCCTGGGTTCCCGGGACAGGCATTACTGAAGCTTTCTTT. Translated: CAWVPGTGITEAFF. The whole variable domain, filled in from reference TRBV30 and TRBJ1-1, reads SQTIHQWPATLVQPVGSPLSLECTVEGTSNPNLYWYRQAAGRGLQLLFYSVGIGQISSEVPQNLSASRPQDRQFILSSKKLLLSDSGFYLCAWVPGTGITEAFFGQGTRLTVV.

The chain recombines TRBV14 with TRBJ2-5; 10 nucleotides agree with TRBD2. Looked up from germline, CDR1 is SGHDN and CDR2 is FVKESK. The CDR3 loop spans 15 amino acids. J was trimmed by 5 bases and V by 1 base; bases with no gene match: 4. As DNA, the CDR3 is TGTGCCAGCAGCCAAGCAGCGGGAGGGGGTGAGACCCAGTACTTC. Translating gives CASSQAAGGGETQYF.

The CDR3, as DNA: TGTGCCAGCTCACGCACTAGCGGGGGGGCCTTAAATGAGCAGTTCTTC. Protein: CASSRTSGGALNEQFF. The rearrangement joins TRBV18 to TRBJ2-1; TRBD2 aligns across 13 bases. This CDR3 spans 16 amino acids. V was pared by 4 bases and J by 7 bases, with 7 bases of the junction left unmatched. Germline V lookup: CDR1 KGHSH, CDR2 LQKENI.

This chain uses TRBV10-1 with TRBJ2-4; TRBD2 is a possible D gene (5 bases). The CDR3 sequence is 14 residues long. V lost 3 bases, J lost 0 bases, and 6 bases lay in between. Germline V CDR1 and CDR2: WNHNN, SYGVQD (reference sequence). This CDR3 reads CASSDAGAKNIQYF. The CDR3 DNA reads TGCGCCAGCAGTGACGCGGGAGCCAAAAACATTCAGTACTTC.

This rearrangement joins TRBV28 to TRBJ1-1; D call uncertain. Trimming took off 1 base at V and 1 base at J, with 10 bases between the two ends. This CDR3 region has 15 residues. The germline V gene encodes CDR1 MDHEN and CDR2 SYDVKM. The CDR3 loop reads CASSLLSAGNTEAFF. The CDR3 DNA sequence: TGTGCCAGCAGTTTATTGAGTGCGGGGAACACTGAAGCTTTCTTT.

The CDR3 DNA is TGTGCCACCAGTGATCAAGGGACAGGGTACGGCTACACCTTC. Residues: CATSDQGTGYGYTF. The gene calls are TRBV24-1 and TRBJ1-2; TRBD1 agrees at 9 bases. Germline V gene data show CDR1 as KGHDR and CDR2 as SFDVKD. V lost 3 bases, J lost 8 bases, and 6 bases stayed unmatched. This CDR3 spans 14 amino acids.

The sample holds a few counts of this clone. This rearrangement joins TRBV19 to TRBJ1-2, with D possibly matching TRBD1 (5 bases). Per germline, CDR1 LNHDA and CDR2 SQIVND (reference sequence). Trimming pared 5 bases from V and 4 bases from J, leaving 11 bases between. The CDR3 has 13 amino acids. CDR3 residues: CASSETDTYGYTF. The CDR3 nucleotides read TGTGCCAGTAGTGAGACAGACACCTATGGCTACACCTTC. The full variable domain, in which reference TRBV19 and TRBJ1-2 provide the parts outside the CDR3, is DGGITQSPKYLFRKEGQNVTLSCEQNLNHDAMYWYRQDPGQGLRLIYYSQIVNDFQKGDIAEGYSVSREKKESFPLTVTSAQKNPTAFYLCASSETDTYGYTFGSGTRLTVV.

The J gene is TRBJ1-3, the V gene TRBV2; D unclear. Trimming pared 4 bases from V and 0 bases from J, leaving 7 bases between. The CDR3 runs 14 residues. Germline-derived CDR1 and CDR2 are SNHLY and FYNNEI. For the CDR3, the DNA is TGTGCCAGCAGTGTATCAGTCTCTGGAAACACCATATATTTT. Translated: CASSVSVSGNTIYF.

CDR3 region: CASSPGGTSRTGELFF. DNA of the CDR3: TGTGCCAGCAGCCCAGGGGGGACTAGCCGCACCGGGGAGCTGTTTTTT. The chain couples TRBV9 to TRBJ2-2; 9 bases are shared with TRBD2. Germline CDR1 and CDR2: SGDLS and YYNGEE. Unmatched junction bases numbered 8, after V lost 4 bases and J lost 4 bases. The CDR3 has 16 amino acids.

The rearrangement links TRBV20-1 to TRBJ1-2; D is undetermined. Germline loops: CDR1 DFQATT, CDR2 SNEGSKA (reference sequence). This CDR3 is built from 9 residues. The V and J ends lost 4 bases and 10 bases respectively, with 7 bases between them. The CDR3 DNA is TGCAGTGCTAATCTTTTCTACACCTTC. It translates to CSANLFYTF.

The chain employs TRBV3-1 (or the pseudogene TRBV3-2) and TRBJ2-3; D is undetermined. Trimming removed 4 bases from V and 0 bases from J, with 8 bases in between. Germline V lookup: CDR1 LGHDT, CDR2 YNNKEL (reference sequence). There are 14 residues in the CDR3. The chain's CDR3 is CASSRSTSTDTQYF. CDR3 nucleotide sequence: TGTGCCAGCAGCCGGTCGACTAGCACAGATACGCAGTATTTT.

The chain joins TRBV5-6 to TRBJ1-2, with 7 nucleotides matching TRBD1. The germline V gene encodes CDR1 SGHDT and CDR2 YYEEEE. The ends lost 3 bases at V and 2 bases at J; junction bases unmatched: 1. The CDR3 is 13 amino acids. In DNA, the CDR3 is TGTGCCAGCAGCTCGGGACAGAACTATGGCTACACCTTC. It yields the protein CASSSGQNYGYTF. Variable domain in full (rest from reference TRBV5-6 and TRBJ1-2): DAGVTQSPTHLIKTRGQQVTLRCSPKSGHDTVSWYQQALGQGPQFIFQYYEEEERQRGNFPDRFSGHQFPNYSSELNVNALLLGDSALYLCASSSGQNYGYTFGSGTRLTVV.

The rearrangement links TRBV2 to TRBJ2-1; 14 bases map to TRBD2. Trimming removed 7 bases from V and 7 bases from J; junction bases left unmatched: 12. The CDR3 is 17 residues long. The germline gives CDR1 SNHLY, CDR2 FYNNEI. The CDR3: CASKRETSGGARNEQFF. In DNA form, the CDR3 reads TGTGCCAGCAAGCGGGAGACTAGCGGGGGGGCAAGGAATGAGCAGTTCTTC.

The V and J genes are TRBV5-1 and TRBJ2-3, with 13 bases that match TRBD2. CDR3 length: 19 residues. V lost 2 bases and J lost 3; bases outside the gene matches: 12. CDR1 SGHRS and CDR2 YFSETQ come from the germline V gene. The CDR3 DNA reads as TGCGCCAGCAGCTTAGAACTAGCGGGAGGGCCATTCTTGACAGATACGCAGTATTTT. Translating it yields CASSLELAGGPFLTDTQYF.

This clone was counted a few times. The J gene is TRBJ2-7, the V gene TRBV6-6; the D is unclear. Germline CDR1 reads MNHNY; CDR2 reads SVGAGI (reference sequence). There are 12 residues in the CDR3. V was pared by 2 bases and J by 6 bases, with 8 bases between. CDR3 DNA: TGTGCCAGCAGTTACCCCGACACCGAGCAGTACTTC. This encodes CASSYPDTEQYF.

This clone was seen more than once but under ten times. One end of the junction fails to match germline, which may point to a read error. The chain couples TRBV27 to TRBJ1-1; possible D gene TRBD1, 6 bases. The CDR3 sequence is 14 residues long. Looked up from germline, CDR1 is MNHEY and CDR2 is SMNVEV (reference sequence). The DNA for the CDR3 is TGTGCCAGCAGTATCCGGGACATTCGAACTGGAGCTTTCTTT. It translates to CASSIRDIRTGAFF.

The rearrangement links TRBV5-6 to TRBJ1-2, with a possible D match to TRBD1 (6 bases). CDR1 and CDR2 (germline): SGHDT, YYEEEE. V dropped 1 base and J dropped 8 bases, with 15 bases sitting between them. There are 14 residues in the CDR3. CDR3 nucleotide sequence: TGTGCCAGCAGCTTGATGGTTTCAGGGGTAGGCTACACCTTC. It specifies CASSLMVSGVGYTF.

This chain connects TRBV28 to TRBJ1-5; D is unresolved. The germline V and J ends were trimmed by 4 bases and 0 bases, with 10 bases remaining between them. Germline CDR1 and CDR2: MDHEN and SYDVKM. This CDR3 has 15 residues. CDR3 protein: CASSSDTISNQPQHF. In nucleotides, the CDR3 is TGTGCCAGCAGTTCCGACACCATTAGCAATCAGCCCCAGCATTTT.

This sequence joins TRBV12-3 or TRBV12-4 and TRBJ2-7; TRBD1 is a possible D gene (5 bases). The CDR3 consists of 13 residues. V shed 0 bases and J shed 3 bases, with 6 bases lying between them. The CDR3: CASSLAGVYEQYF. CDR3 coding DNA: TGTGCCAGCAGTTTAGCAGGGGTCTACGAGCAGTACTTC.

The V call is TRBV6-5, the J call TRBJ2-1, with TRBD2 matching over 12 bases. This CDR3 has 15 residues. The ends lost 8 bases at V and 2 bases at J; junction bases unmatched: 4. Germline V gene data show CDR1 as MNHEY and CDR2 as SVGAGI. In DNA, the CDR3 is TGTGCCAGCCTCCGGACTAGCGGGACCTACAATGAGCAGTTCTTC. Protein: CASLRTSGTYNEQFF.

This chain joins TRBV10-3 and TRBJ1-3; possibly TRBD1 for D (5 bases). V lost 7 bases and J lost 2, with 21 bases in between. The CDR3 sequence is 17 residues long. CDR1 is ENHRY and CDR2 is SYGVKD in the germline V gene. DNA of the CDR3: TGTGCCATCACTGAACACGGGACGGGAGGCGCTGGAAACACCATATATTTT. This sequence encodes CAITEHGTGGAGNTIYF.

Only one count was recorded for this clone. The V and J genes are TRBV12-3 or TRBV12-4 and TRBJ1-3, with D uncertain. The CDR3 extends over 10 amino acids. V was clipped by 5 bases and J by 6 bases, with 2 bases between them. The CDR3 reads CASSLNTIYF. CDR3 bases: TGTGCCAGCAGTCTAAACACCATATATTTT.

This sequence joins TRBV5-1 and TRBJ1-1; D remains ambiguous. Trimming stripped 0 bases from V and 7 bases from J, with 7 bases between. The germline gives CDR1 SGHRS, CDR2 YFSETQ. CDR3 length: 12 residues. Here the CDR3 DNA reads TGCGCCAGCAGCTTGGACGGGTATGAAGCTTTCTTT. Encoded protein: CASSLDGYEAFF.

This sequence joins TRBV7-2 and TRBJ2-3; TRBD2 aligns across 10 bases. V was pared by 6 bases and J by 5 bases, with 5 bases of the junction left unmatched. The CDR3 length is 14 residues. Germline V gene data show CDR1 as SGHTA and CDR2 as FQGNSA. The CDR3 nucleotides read TGTGCCAGCAGTCTAGCGGGAGAAATAGATACGCAGTATTTT. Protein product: CASSLAGEIDTQYF.

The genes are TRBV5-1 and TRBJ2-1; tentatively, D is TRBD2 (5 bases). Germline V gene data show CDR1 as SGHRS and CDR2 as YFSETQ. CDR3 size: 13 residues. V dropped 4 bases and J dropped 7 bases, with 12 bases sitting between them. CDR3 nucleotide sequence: TGCGCCAGCAGCCTAGCCAGCGTAAATGAGCAGTTCTTC. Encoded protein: CASSLASVNEQFF.

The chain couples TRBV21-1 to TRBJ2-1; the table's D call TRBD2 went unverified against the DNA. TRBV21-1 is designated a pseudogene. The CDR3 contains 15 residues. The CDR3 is CASSSRRGSYNEQFF. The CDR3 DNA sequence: TGTGCCAGCAGCTCCCGCAGAGGCTCCTACAATGAGCAGTTCTTC.

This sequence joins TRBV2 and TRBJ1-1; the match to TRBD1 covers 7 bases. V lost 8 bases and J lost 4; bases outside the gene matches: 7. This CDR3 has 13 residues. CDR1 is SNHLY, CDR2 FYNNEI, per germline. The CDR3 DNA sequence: TGTGCCAGCCGACAGGGTTGGAGCACTGAAGCTTTCTTT. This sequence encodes CASRQGWSTEAFF.